A single sample gave rise to the 30 T cell receptor beta chains below, sequenced in a study of OX40 agonist ivuxolimab in advanced cancers. Assay: immunoSEQ multiplex PCR; the TCRdb copy retains only in-frame clones and omits some. The sample has some 17,000 clones; approximately 85% are singletons. The material sequenced was CD4+ or CD8+ T cells sorted from blood, taken in a trial of the OX40 agonist ivuxolimab. The receptors originated from an adult with an advanced solid tumor such as melanoma, head and neck, liver or kidney cancer.

This clone showed up just once. The rearrangement links TRBV6-6 to TRBJ2-5; no reliable D call. Trimming left V 6 bases short and J 2 bases short, with 16 bases between. CDR1 MNHNY and CDR2 SVGAGI come from the germline V gene (reference sequence). The CDR3 has 15 amino acids. The CDR3 DNA reads TGTGCCAGCAGCTTACTCACGGGCTTACAAGAGACCCAGTACTTC. Translating gives CASSLLTGLQETQYF.

The rearrangement uses TRBV5-7 and TRBJ2-7, with a possible D match to TRBD1 (6 bases). TRBV5-7 falls under the ORF class, with uncertain function. The CDR3 length is 14 residues. Between the trimmed V and J ends, which lost 5 bases and 1 base, there was a span of 13 bases. CDR3 DNA: TGTGCCAGCAGTCGGACAGACAGTTCCTACGAGCAGTACTTC. This gives the protein CASSRTDSSYEQYF.

The table lists this clone with a few counts. This rearrangement joins TRBV6-1 to TRBJ1-1; D perhaps matches TRBD1 (6 bases). The CDR3 runs 15 residues. CDR1 is MNHNS, CDR2 SASEGT, per germline. Trimming stripped 5 bases from V and 0 bases from J, with 13 bases between. CDR3 coding DNA: TGTGCCAGCAGTTTGATACAGGGAATGAACACTGAAGCTTTCTTT. Translation: CASSLIQGMNTEAFF.

The chain has TRBV5-4 and TRBJ1-3; D unclear. The CDR3 is 14 amino acids. Per the germline V gene, CDR1 is SGHNT and CDR2 is YYREEE (reference sequence). Trimming cost V 4 bases and J 2 bases, with 10 bases left between them. CDR3 coding DNA: TGTGCCAGCAGCCAAGTGACAACTGGAAACACCATATATTTT. Its protein product is CASSQVTTGNTIYF.

The J gene is TRBJ2-3, the V gene TRBV7-6; maybe TRBD1 (8 bases). The CDR3 consists of 15 residues. The ends were cut back, 4 bases at V and 3 bases at J, with 14 bases in the middle. Germline V gene sequence: CDR1 SGHVS, CDR2 FNYEAQ. CDR3 sequence (DNA): TGTGCCAGCAGCTCAACAGGGGGGGGGACAGATACGCAGTATTTT. It is translated as CASSSTGGGTDTQYF.

The gene calls are TRBV11-2 and TRBJ1-5, with D perhaps TRBD1 (6 bases). Germline values: CDR1 SGHAT, CDR2 FQNNGV. V lost 3 bases and J lost 1, with 10 bases in between. The CDR3 consists of 15 residues. The CDR3 DNA is TGTGCCAGCAGCTTCCAAGGGGGGAGCAATCAGCCCCAGCATTTT. Translation: CASSFQGGSNQPQHF.

This chain joins TRBV15 and TRBJ1-1, with a tentative D call TRBD1 (6 bases). With 0 bases removed from V and 3 bases from J, the gap between germline ends came to 14 bases. CDR1 is LNHNV and CDR2 is YYDKDF in the germline V gene (reference sequence). CDR3 length: 16 residues. CDR3 DNA sequence: TGTGCCACCAGCAGAGATCTGGGGGGGGGCTACACTGAAGCTTTCTTT. The encoded protein is CATSRDLGGGYTEAFF. Filled out from reference TRBV15 and TRBJ1-1, the complete variable domain reads DAMVIQNPRYQVTQFGKPVTLSCSQTLNHNVMYWYQQKSSQAPKLLFHYYDKDFNNEADTPDNFQSRRPNTSFCFLDIRSPGLGDTAMYLCATSRDLGGGYTEAFFGQGTRLTVV.

The chain is built from TRBV28 and TRBJ2-1; 8 nucleotides match TRBD2. The CDR3 has 16 amino acids. V shed 2 bases, J shed 7 bases, and the junction held 10 bases outside the gene matches. Germline CDR1 MDHEN, CDR2 SYDVKM. The CDR3 spells CASSLPTSATGNEQFF. Here the CDR3 DNA reads TGTGCCAGCAGTTTACCGACTAGCGCCACGGGGAATGAGCAGTTCTTC.

This chain links TRBV2 with TRBJ2-1, with a weak D call TRBD1 (6 bases). This CDR3 is built from 15 residues. The ends were cut back, 6 bases at V and 1 base at J, with 13 bases in the middle. The germline CDR1 and CDR2 sequences are SNHLY and FYNNEI. This chain's CDR3 is CASSRGDKSYNEQFF. The CDR3 coding sequence is TGTGCCAGCAGCCGAGGGGACAAGTCCTACAATGAGCAGTTCTTC.

The V gene is TRBV6-5, the J gene TRBJ2-7; 9 nucleotides line up with TRBD1. CDR1 and CDR2 from the germline V gene are MNHEY and SVGAGI. After removal of 2 bases from V and 2 bases from J, the junction contained 7 bases not matched to a gene. The CDR3 contains 16 residues. The CDR3 coding sequence is TGTGCCAGCAGTTACAGGGGGACAGGGATTACCTACGAGCAGTACTTC. Translation gives CASSYRGTGITYEQYF.

The CDR3 region is CASSPSIQYRYEQYF. The CDR3 coding sequence is TGTGCCAGCAGTCCCAGTATACAGTATCGCTACGAGCAGTACTTC. V usage is TRBV28 and J usage is TRBJ2-7, with D unclear. This CDR3 spans 15 amino acids. CDR1 MDHEN and CDR2 SYDVKM come from the germline V gene. With 5 bases removed from V and 3 bases from J, the gap between germline ends came to 17 bases.

The chain carries TRBV14 and TRBJ2-5; the D is unclear. The CDR3 sequence is 11 residues long. Germline V gives CDR1 SGHDN, CDR2 FVKESK. The V end lost 3 bases, the J end lost 5 bases, and 4 bases lay between the germline ends. The CDR3 sequence is CASSHRETQYF. As DNA, the CDR3 is TGTGCCAGCAGCCATAGGGAGACCCAGTACTTC.

V gene TRBV27 combines with J gene TRBJ2-1; 8 positions agree with TRBD2. CDR1 is MNHEY, CDR2 SMNVEV, per germline (reference sequence). This CDR3 is built from 19 residues. Trimming took 9 bases from V and 10 from J; bases not matched to a gene: 29. The chain's CDR3 is CARVYLGRGGSGGPGEQFF. CDR3 bases: TGTGCCAGGGTCTATCTGGGCAGGGGAGGATCGGGAGGGCCAGGAGAGCAGTTCTTC.

V gene TRBV6-6 combines with J gene TRBJ2-1; D is possibly TRBD1 (6 bases). Trimming stripped 6 bases from V and 7 bases from J, with 10 bases between. Germline CDR1 and CDR2: MNHNY and SVGAGI (reference sequence). The CDR3 length is 12 residues. In DNA form, the CDR3 reads TGTGCCAGCAGACCCGGACAGAATGAGCAGTTCTTC. Protein product: CASRPGQNEQFF.

V is TRBV12-5 and J is TRBJ1-2; tentative D call: TRBD1 (5 bases). Germline lookup yields CDR1 LGHNT and CDR2 FRNRAP. CDR3 length equals 15 residues. V lost 2 bases to trimming and J lost 7 bases, with 17 bases between them. CDR3 amino acids: CASGLPTEGNGGYTF. CDR3 coding DNA: TGTGCTAGTGGTTTGCCCACGGAGGGGAACGGTGGCTACACCTTC.

This clone was detected once. DNA for the CDR3: TGTGCCAGCAGCAAGACTAGCGGGACAAAAGAGACCCAGTACTTC. Residues: CASSKTSGTKETQYF. The chain employs TRBV7-8 and TRBJ2-5; 11 bases match TRBD2. Germline V gene data show CDR1 as SGHVS and CDR2 as FQNEAQ. V gave up 5 bases and J gave up 3 bases; unmatched junction bases: 5. CDR3 length equals 15 residues.

The J gene is TRBJ2-1, the V gene TRBV10-3, with D tentatively TRBD2 (6 bases). Germline-derived CDR1 and CDR2 are ENHRY and SYGVKD. This CDR3 spans 14 amino acids. The V gene lost 2 bases and the J gene lost 7 bases, with 12 bases spanning the gap. The CDR3 region is CAISEARGLNEQFF. The CDR3 nucleotides read TGTGCCATCAGTGAGGCTCGCGGACTAAATGAGCAGTTCTTC.

The chain recombines TRBV4-1 with TRBJ2-7; no reliable D call. The CDR3 covers 15 residues. Trimming removed 4 bases from V and 0 bases from J, with 13 bases in between. Per the germline V gene, CDR1 is MGHRA and CDR2 is YSYEKL. The CDR3: CASSLGTTSSYEQYF. As DNA, the CDR3 is TGCGCCAGCAGCCTGGGAACCACGAGCTCCTACGAGCAGTACTTC.

J is TRBJ2-1 and V is TRBV7-2, with unresolved D. Looked up from germline, CDR1 is SGHTA and CDR2 is FQGNSA. Trimming took off 5 bases at V and 0 bases at J, with 11 bases between the two ends. This CDR3 is 15 amino acids long. The CDR3 here is CASSVTDNSYNEQFF. In DNA, the CDR3 is TGTGCCAGCAGCGTTACTGACAACTCCTACAATGAGCAGTTCTTC.

J is TRBJ2-3 and V is TRBV2, with D perhaps TRBD2 (6 bases). V gave up 10 bases and J gave up 8 bases, with 19 bases separating them. This CDR3 is 13 amino acids long. Germline V lookup: CDR1 SNHLY, CDR2 FYNNEI. The CDR3 sequence: CAIPLGERATQYF. As DNA, the CDR3 is TGTGCCATCCCGCTCGGTGAGCGGGCTACGCAGTATTTT.

The chain combines TRBV28 with TRBJ1-1; no firm D call. V was shortened by 7 bases and J by 1 base, with 16 bases between the two germline ends. The CDR3 sequence is 15 residues long. Germline-derived CDR1 and CDR2 are MDHEN and SYDVKM. The DNA for the CDR3 is TGTGCCAGCATGCCGGACGGGTACAAGAACACTGAAGCTTTCTTT. Its protein product is CASMPDGYKNTEAFF.

V is TRBV4-3 and J is TRBJ2-1; maybe TRBD2 (5 bases). The CDR3 runs to 19 residues. The ends were cut back, 8 bases at V and 0 bases at J, with 26 bases in the middle. Germline CDR1 LGHNA, CDR2 YSLEER. CDR3 in amino acids: CASSGIWTAEEPSYNEQFF. The CDR3 nucleotides read TGCGCCAGCTCCGGGATCTGGACGGCAGAGGAACCCTCCTACAATGAGCAGTTCTTC.

The chain joins TRBV28 to TRBJ2-1, with D possibly TRBD2 on 6 matching bases. Germline assignment: CDR1 MDHEN and CDR2 SYDVKM. This CDR3 has 13 residues. V lost 6 bases and J 4 bases, leaving 10 bases between the germline ends. The CDR3 DNA reads as TGTGCCAGCAGAGCGGGTACATACAATGAGCAGTTCTTC. This encodes CASRAGTYNEQFF.

This clone was detected only a few times. V gene TRBV25-1 combines with J gene TRBJ2-2; no clear D. The germline gives CDR1 MGHDK, CDR2 SYGVNS. The CDR3 spans 14 residues. V dropped 6 bases and J dropped 5 bases, with 13 bases sitting between them. The CDR3 nucleotides read TGTGCCAGCAGAGGGCTTCAATATACCGGGGAGCTGTTTTTT. This gives the protein CASRGLQYTGELFF.

The chain carries TRBV4-3 and TRBJ1-2; the D gene is possibly TRBD1 (5 bases). CDR3 length: 15 amino acids. The germline CDR1 and CDR2 sequences are LGHNA and YSLEER. Trimming left V 1 base short and J 8 bases short, with 17 bases between. CDR3 in amino acids: CASSQGPGSLEGYTF. Here the CDR3 DNA reads TGCGCCAGCAGCCAAGGCCCAGGGAGTCTTGAGGGCTACACCTTC.

This clone is a singleton in its sample. The CDR3 region is CASSEARDRVLPSYEQYF. Here the CDR3 DNA reads TGTGCCAGCAGTGAAGCCCGGGACAGGGTTCTTCCCTCCTACGAGCAGTACTTC. V is TRBV25-1 and J is TRBJ2-7, with TRBD1 identical over 9 bases. This CDR3 comprises 18 residues. Germline CDR1 reads MGHDK; CDR2 reads SYGVNS. The V gene end was trimmed by 2 bases and the J gene end by 0 bases; junction bases not matched to a gene: 11.

The J gene is TRBJ1-5, the V gene TRBV4-2; TRBD1 might be the D (5 bases). In germline, CDR1 is LGHNA, CDR2 YNFKEQ. The ends were cut back, 0 bases at V and 5 bases at J, with 20 bases in the middle. The CDR3 length is 18 residues. The CDR3 DNA is TGTGCCAGCAGCCAAGAAGGGGAAGCTCCTGTAATTTATCAGCCCCAGCATTTT. This encodes CASSQEGEAPVIYQPQHF.

The J gene is TRBJ1-2, the V gene TRBV13, with 11 bases that match TRBD1. The V gene end was trimmed by 5 bases and the J gene end by 3 bases; junction bases not matched to a gene: 8. The CDR3 loop spans 16 amino acids. The germline V gene encodes CDR1 PRHDT and CDR2 FYEKMQ (reference sequence). CDR3 protein: CASSKGTGGIYYGYTF. CDR3 in DNA: TGTGCCAGCAGCAAAGGGACAGGGGGGATCTACTATGGCTACACCTTC.

The CDR3 here is CASSQRAEGAGSGELFF. The CDR3 nucleotides are TGTGCCAGCAGCCAGAGAGCCGAGGGCGCGGGATCCGGGGAGCTGTTTTTT. This chain links TRBV4-2 with TRBJ2-2, with D perhaps TRBD2 (6 bases). V was trimmed by 3 bases and J by 6 bases, leaving 20 bases between them. Germline CDR1 LGHNA, CDR2 YNFKEQ. CDR3 length: 17 residues.

This clone was detected only once. The chain combines TRBV5-6 with TRBJ1-1, with a tentative D call TRBD1 (5 bases). The V gene lost 2 bases and the J gene lost 0 bases, with 14 bases spanning the gap. CDR1 is SGHDT, CDR2 YYEEEE, per germline. The CDR3 runs to 16 residues. The CDR3, as DNA: TGTGCCAGCAGCTTCACAAGGGACGGATTGAACACTGAAGCTTTCTTT. This encodes CASSFTRDGLNTEAFF.